This TCR beta chain comes out of a study of memory CD4+ T cells and cytomegalovirus serostatus. The CDR3 covers 14 residues. Germline lookup yields CDR1 SGDLS and CDR2 YYNGEE. The ends lost 1 base at V and 5 bases at J; junction bases unmatched: 6. Single viable CD3+CD4+CD8-CD45RO+ cells were sorted as the memory CD4+ T cells. Serostatus was set by detecting CMV pp150, pp28, p38, p52 IgG. TCRdb keeps only in-frame clones here, not all; method: immunoSEQ multiplex PCR. Of roughly 42,000 clones listed, over 70% are singletons. Sequencing was carried out using memory CD4+ T cells from blood. This TCR derives from an adult in good health and CMV-seronegative. The rearrangement joins TRBV9 to TRBJ2-7, with 7 bases aligning to TRBD1. DNA for the CDR3: TGTGCCAGCAGCGTACGGGACAGTCTACACGAGCAGTACTTC. Amino acid sequence: CASSVRDSLHEQYF.